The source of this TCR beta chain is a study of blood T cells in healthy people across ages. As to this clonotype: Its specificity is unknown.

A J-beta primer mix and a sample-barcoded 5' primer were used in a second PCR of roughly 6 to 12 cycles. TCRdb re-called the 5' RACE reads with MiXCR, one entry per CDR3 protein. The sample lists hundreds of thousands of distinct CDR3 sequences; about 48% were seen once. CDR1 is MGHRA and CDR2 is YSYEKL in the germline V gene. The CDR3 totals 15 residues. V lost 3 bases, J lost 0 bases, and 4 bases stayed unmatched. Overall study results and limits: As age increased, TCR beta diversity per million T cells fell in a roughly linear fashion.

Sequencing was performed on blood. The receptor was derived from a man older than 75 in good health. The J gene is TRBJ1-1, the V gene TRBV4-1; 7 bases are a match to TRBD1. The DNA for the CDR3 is TGCGCCAGCAGCCAGGGGGACAGTTTGAACACTGAAGCTTTCTTT. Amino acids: CASSQGDSLNTEAFF.